This T cell receptor beta chain comes out of a study of T cell repertoires in cytomegalovirus infection. One entry per CDR3 protein, called by TCRdb with MiXCR from the reads. This repertoire shows about 180,000 distinct CDR3 sequences, about a fifth found once; its top ten account for 20% to 30%. V lost 8 bases and J 7 bases, leaving 8 bases between the germline ends. Germline lookup yields CDR1 SNHLY and CDR2 FYNNEI. This CDR3 has 11 amino acids. Comments on this clonotype: What it binds is unknown.

Study-wide points: What dominated the ex vivo response were HLA-C-restricted CMV-specific TCR beta clonotypes. Identification of carriers of CMV plus the relevant HLA was performed using cumulative public TCR beta family frequency.

This material consisted of CD8+ T cells from cultured PBMCs, taken from culture after CMV antigen stimulation. This chain connects TRBV2 to TRBJ1-4; D is uncertain. This TCR derives from a human donor in good health (CMV status not recorded). Some clones in this sample may be carry-over from other donors' samples. In DNA form, the CDR3 reads TGTGCCAGCGAAAATGGTGAAAAACTGTTTTTT. It encodes CASENGEKLFF.